The 31 T cell receptor beta chains given below trace back to one sample, sequenced in a study of CXCR3-negative and CXCR3-positive naive CD8 T cells. No antigen has been identified for these receptors. Libraries of TRB cDNA were made by 5' RACE and carried UMIs. After re-calling the 5' RACE reads, TCRdb lists one entry per CDR3 protein, DNA absent. The specimen's table records about 89,000 distinct CDR3 sequences. Study-level findings and limits: Against CXCR3-negative naive cells, CXCR3-positive naive cells showed more hydrophobic TRB CDR3s.

The source material was naive CXCR3+ CD8+ T cells from blood. Subset reported: CD45RO-CCR7+CD27+CD95- naive CD8+ T cells expressing CXCR3 (TNR3+). The receptors originated from a human donor in good health. Some clones in this sample may be carry-over from other donors' samples.

The chain has TRBV9 and TRBJ2-1. This CDR3 region has 15 residues. Per germline, CDR1 SGDLS and CDR2 YYNGEE. The CDR3 region is CASSGSSSSYNEQFF.

V gene TRBV21-1 combines with J gene TRBJ2-2; checking the TCRdb D call of TRBD1 is not possible without DNA. TRBV21-1 is shown as a pseudogene. This CDR3 has 20 amino acids. CDR3 protein: CASSPRMRTGDSSTTGELFF.

The chain recombines TRBV4-3 with TRBJ2-2; with no DNA, the TCRdb D assignment of TRBD1 cannot be verified. The CDR3 has 15 amino acids. Per germline, CDR1 LGHNA and CDR2 YSLEER. The CDR3 is CASSPGTGDSGELFF.

The V and J genes are TRBV20-1 and TRBJ1-2; TCRdb outputs TRBD1, but without DNA this stays unchecked. Germline V gives CDR1 DFQATT, CDR2 SNEGSKA (reference sequence). The CDR3 runs to 14 residues. The CDR3 reads CSAPTGTATHGYTF.

The rearrangement uses TRBV20-1 and TRBJ2-3; TCRdb reports TRBD2, a call that lacks DNA to check it against. Germline values: CDR1 DFQATT, CDR2 SNEGSKA (reference sequence). This CDR3 comprises 14 residues. The CDR3 protein is CSATLAGSTDTQYF.

V is TRBV6-2 or TRBV6-3 and J is TRBJ2-5; TCRdb lists TRBD1, though no DNA is available to test this call. Germline loops: CDR1 MNHEY, CDR2 SVGEGT. This CDR3 has 15 residues. The CDR3 sequence is CASSPVDRGLETQYF.

V gene TRBV30 combines with J gene TRBJ2-1; TCRdb's D gene call, TRBD2, goes unchecked for lack of DNA. Germline V lookup: CDR1 GTSNPN, CDR2 SVGIG (reference sequence). The CDR3 runs to 15 residues. CDR3 residues: CAWDRTSGGLNEQFF.

The V call is TRBV29-1, the J call TRBJ2-3; TCRdb outputs TRBD1, but without DNA this stays unchecked. This CDR3 region has 13 residues. CDR1 and CDR2 (germline): SQVTM, ANQGSEA. CDR3 in amino acids: CSVSDRYTDTQYF.

The CDR3 is CASSQRLREETQYF. The rearrangement uses TRBV14 and TRBJ2-5. Per germline, CDR1 SGHDN and CDR2 FVKESK. The CDR3 loop spans 14 amino acids.

The genes are TRBV5-1 and TRBJ1-2; the TCRdb D gene call, TRBD1, has no DNA to confirm it. Germline V gene data show CDR1 as SGHRS and CDR2 as YFSETQ. The CDR3 runs 19 residues. The CDR3 loop is CASKGQGIGTTIKDYGYTF.

This chain connects TRBV29-1 to TRBJ2-2; TCRdb returns TRBD2, unconfirmable since there is no DNA. CDR1 is SQVTM, CDR2 ANQGSEA, per germline. The CDR3 sequence is 17 residues long. CDR3: CSVAQSSGGANTGELFF.

The chain uses TRBV19 and TRBJ2-7; TCRdb's assignment of TRBD1 cannot be checked, as there is no DNA. The CDR3 is made up of 14 amino acids. Germline V gene lookup returns CDR1 LNHDA and CDR2 SQIVND (reference sequence). The CDR3 region is CASSFAGASYEQYF.

The V and J genes are TRBV2 and TRBJ2-5; TCRdb designates TRBD1, a call that cannot be tested without DNA. The CDR3 is made up of 16 amino acids. CDR1 SNHLY and CDR2 FYNNEI come from the germline V gene. The CDR3 protein is CASSREGDSPQETQYF.

The CDR3 sequence is CSVAEYTEAFF. The V and J genes are TRBV29-1 and TRBJ1-1. The germline V gene encodes CDR1 SQVTM and CDR2 ANQGSEA. The CDR3 is made up of 11 amino acids.

The chain couples TRBV9 to TRBJ2-1; the D call from TCRdb, TRBD2, cannot be confirmed without DNA. Germline CDR1 is SGDLS and CDR2 is YYNGEE. The CDR3 is 17 residues long. CDR3 protein: CASSTWTSGRGGNEQFF.

The chain recombines TRBV5-1 with TRBJ1-1. The CDR3 runs 13 residues. The germline CDR1 and CDR2 sequences are SGHRS and YFSETQ. The CDR3 protein is CASSLRQDLEAFF.

The chain employs TRBV4-3 and TRBJ2-7; the TCRdb D gene call, TRBD1, has no DNA to confirm it. Germline assignment: CDR1 LGHNA and CDR2 YSLEER. The length of the CDR3 is 17 residues. The CDR3 is CASSQDVGDRVFYEQYF.

The rearrangement joins TRBV7-9 to TRBJ2-1. The CDR3 is made up of 18 amino acids. The V gene's germline CDR1 is SEHNR and CDR2 FQNEAQ (reference sequence). CDR3 sequence: CASSLEIYGNLAYNEQFF.

The gene calls are TRBV14 and TRBJ2-1; TCRdb's assignment of TRBD2 cannot be checked, as there is no DNA. Germline lookup yields CDR1 SGHDN and CDR2 FVKESK. This CDR3 has 14 amino acids. CDR3 sequence: CASSQGSGYNEQFF.

The chain employs TRBV20-1 and TRBJ2-1; with no DNA, the TCRdb D assignment of TRBD2 cannot be verified. CDR1 DFQATT and CDR2 SNEGSKA come from the germline V gene (reference sequence). This CDR3 is built from 14 residues. CDR3 region: CSARGLAGYNEQFF.

This chain joins TRBV7-9 and TRBJ2-1. The CDR3 is made up of 15 amino acids. Germline V gene sequence: CDR1 SEHNR, CDR2 FQNEAQ (reference sequence). The CDR3 is CASSWVTGIHNEQFF. The whole variable domain, remainder taken from reference TRBV7-9 and TRBJ2-1, is DTGVSQNPRHKITKRGQNVTFRCDPISEHNRLYWYRQTLGQGPEFLTYFQNEAQLEKSRLLSDRFSAERPKGSFSTLEIQRTEQGDSAMYLCASSWVTGIHNEQFFGPGTRLTVL.

The genes are TRBV11-3 and TRBJ2-3. CDR1 is SGHNT and CDR2 is YENEEA in the germline V gene. This CDR3 has 11 amino acids. The CDR3 loop is CASSEADTQYF.

This chain joins TRBV12-3 or TRBV12-4 and TRBJ1-2. This CDR3 spans 15 amino acids. The CDR3 here is CASSVGSSIGYGYTF.

The chain carries TRBV4-3 and TRBJ2-5. There are 13 residues in the CDR3. Germline CDR1 and CDR2: LGHNA and YSLEER. The CDR3 spells CASSQSSWETQYF.

The chain is built from TRBV29-1 and TRBJ2-1; the D call from TCRdb, TRBD1, cannot be confirmed without DNA. CDR3 length: 14 amino acids. In germline, CDR1 is SQVTM, CDR2 ANQGSEA. CDR3 amino acids: CSASRQGAPNEQFF.

The chain combines TRBV5-1 with TRBJ1-1; TCRdb indicates TRBD1, and absent DNA this call remains unverified. Per the germline V gene, CDR1 is SGHRS and CDR2 is YFSETQ. The length of the CDR3 is 17 residues. The CDR3 loop is CASSFGGAKASNTEAFF.

This sequence joins TRBV7-9 and TRBJ1-2; TCRdb selects TRBD1, and the lack of DNA leaves this call unchecked. Germline assignment: CDR1 SEHNR and CDR2 FQNEAQ (reference sequence). The CDR3 has 13 residues. The CDR3 protein is CASSPPGPLGYTF.

The chain employs TRBV29-1 and TRBJ2-7; the D call of TRBD1 rests on TCRdb alone, since no DNA is present to check it. Germline assignment: CDR1 SQVTM and CDR2 ANQGSEA. This CDR3 has 15 amino acids. CDR3 sequence reads: CSVESPEGNIYEQYF.

CDR3 protein: CASSEFGEAAKNIQYF. This chain connects TRBV25-1 to TRBJ2-4. This CDR3 region has 16 residues. In germline, CDR1 is MGHDK, CDR2 SYGVNS.

The chain recombines TRBV5-5 with TRBJ2-5; TCRdb reports TRBD2, a call that lacks DNA to check it against. Per germline, CDR1 SGHKS and CDR2 YYEKEE (reference sequence). The CDR3 length is 15 residues. The CDR3 protein is CASSDLAGGYETQYF.

This CDR3 is CSVEVGNTGELFF. The chain uses TRBV29-1 and TRBJ2-2. Germline loops: CDR1 SQVTM, CDR2 ANQGSEA. This CDR3 has 13 residues.